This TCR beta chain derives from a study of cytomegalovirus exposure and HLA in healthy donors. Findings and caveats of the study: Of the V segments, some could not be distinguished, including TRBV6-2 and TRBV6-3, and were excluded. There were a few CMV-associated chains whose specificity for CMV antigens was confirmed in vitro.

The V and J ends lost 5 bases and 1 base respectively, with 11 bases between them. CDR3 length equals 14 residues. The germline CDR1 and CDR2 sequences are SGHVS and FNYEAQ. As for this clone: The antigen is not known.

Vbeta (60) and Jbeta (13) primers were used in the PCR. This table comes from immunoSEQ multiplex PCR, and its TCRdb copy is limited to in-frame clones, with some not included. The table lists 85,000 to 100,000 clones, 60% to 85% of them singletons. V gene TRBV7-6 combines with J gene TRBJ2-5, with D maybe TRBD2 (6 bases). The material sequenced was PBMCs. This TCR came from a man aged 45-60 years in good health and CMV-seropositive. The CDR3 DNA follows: TGTGCCAGCAGCAAAGTGGGGGGCCAAGAGACCCAGTACTTC. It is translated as CASSKVGGQETQYF.